This record concerns one T cell receptor beta chain sequence. Its specificity is not known. The source of the sample is a study of shared clonotypes between healthy human individuals. General study results and limits: Sharing across several donors was seen in 5% to 5.5% of naive CD4 clonotypes. Memory subsets had estimated richness that was generally smaller than that of naive subsets.

Researchers divided each subset's genomic DNA evenly across several immunoSEQ plates. Assay: immunoSEQ multiplex PCR; the TCRdb copy retains only in-frame clones and omits some. The data contain some 650,000 clones, 97% of them singletons. The clonotype originates from a woman aged 25-40 years in good health. The specimen was naive CD4+ T cells sorted from blood. Regarding subset: CD45RA+ positively selected.

In DNA, the CDR3 is TGTGCCAGCAGCACTGTCCGCACGGAAGGAGAGACCCAGTACTTC. It specifies CASSTVRTEGETQYF. This chain joins TRBV5-4 and TRBJ2-5; no clear D. This CDR3 region has 15 residues. Germline CDR1 and CDR2: SGHNT and YYREEE (reference sequence). V lost 4 bases and J 4 bases, leaving 17 bases between the germline ends.